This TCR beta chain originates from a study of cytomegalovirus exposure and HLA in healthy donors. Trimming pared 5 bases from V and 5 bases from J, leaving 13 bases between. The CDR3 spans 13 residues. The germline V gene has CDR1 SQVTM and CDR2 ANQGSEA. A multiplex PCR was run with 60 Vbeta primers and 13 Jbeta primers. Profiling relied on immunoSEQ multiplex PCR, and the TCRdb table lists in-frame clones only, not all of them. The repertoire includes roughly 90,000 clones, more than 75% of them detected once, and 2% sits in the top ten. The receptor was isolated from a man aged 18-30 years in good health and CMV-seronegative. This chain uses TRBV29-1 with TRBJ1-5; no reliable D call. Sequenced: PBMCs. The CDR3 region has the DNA TGCAGCGTTAGGACTCTGGAAGATCAGCCCCAGCATTTT. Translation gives CSVRTLEDQPQHF.